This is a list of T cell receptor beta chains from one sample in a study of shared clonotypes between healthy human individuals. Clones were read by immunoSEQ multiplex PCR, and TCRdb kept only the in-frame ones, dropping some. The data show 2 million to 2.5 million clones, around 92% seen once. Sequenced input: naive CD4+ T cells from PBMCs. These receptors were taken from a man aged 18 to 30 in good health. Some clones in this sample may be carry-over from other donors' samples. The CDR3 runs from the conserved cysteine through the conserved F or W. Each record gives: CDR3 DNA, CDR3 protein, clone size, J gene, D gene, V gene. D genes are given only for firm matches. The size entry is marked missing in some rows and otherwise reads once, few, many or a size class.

TGCAGTGTCCCTCTGGGACCTCGGCAGTTCTTC	CSVPLGPRQFF	-	TRBJ2-1	-	TRBV20-1
TGTGCCAGCAGCTTAGGTTCTTTCCGGGGTTCCGTTCCTAACACTGAAGCTTTCTTT	CASSLGSFRGSVPNTEAFF	-	TRBJ1-1	-	TRBV11-2
TGTGCCAGCAGCTTGGCGGGAGGGCTCGAGCAGTACTTC	CASSLAGGLEQYF	once	TRBJ2-7	TRBD2	TRBV7-2
TGTGCCACTACGGACAGGGGGCATTCTTTAAGCTTC	CATTDRGHSLSF	-	TRBJ2-7	TRBD1	TRBV19
TGTGCCAGCTCACCACAGGGACAGGGGGCGGAAGAGCAGTACTTC	CASSPQGQGAEEQYF	-	TRBJ2-7	TRBD1	TRBV18
TGTGCCAGCAGAACCGGGCTAGCGGGCACCTACGAGCAGTACTTC	CASRTGLAGTYEQYF	once	TRBJ2-7	TRBD2	TRBV28
TGCGCCAGCAGCTTAGGACTAGCGGGTTCCTACGAGCAGTACTTC	CASSLGLAGSYEQYF	-	TRBJ2-7	TRBD2	TRBV5-1
TGTGCCAGCAGTTACAGAGACAGCTTAGGCACTGAAGCTTTCTTT	CASSYRDSLGTEAFF	-	TRBJ1-1	-	TRBV6-6
TGCGCCAGCAGGCAGCGTAACACCGGGGAGCTGTTTTTT	CASRQRNTGELFF	once	TRBJ2-2	-	TRBV23-1
TGCACGGCCCCCGGCGTTGGTGGAGAGACCCAGTACTTC	CTAPGVGGETQYF	-	TRBJ2-5	-	TRBV29-1
TGTGCCAGCAGCTTGGGGGGCCCCCTGAACACCGGGGAGCTGTTTTTT	CASSLGGPLNTGELFF	-	TRBJ2-2	-	TRBV5-4
TGTGCCAGCAGTGTCGGCGGGAGAACCTACAATGAGCAGTTCTTC	CASSVGGRTYNEQFF	-	TRBJ2-1	TRBD2	TRBV2